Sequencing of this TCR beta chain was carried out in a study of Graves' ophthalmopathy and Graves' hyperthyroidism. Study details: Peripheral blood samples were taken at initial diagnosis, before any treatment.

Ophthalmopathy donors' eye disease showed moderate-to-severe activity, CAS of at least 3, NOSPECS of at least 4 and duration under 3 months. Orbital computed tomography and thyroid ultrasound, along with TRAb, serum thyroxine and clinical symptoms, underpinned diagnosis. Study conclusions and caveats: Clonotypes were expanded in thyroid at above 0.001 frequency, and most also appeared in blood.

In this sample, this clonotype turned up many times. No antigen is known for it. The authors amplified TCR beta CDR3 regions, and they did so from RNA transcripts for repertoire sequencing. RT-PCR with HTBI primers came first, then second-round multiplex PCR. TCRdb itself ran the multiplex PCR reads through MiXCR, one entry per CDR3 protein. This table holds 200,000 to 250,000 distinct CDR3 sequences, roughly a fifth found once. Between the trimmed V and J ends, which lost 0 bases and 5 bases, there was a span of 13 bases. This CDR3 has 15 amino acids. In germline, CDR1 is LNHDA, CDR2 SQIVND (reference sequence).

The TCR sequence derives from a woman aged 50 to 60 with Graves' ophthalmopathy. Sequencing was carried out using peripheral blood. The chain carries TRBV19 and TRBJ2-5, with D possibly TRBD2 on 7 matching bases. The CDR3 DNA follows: TGTGCCAGTAGTATAGATGGCGGGGGCTGGGAGACCCAGTACTTC. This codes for CASSIDGGGWETQYF.